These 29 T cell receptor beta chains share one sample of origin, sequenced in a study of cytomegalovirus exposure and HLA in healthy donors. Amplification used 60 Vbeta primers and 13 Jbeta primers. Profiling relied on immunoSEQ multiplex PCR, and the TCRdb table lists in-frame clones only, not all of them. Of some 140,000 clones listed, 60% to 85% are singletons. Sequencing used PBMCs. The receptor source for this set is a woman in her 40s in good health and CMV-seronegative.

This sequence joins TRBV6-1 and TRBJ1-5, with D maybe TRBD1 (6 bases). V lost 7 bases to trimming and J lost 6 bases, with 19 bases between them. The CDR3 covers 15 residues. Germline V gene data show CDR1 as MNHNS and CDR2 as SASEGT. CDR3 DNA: TGTGCCAGCATCCCGGTTATAGGGGGTGGTCAGCCCCAGCATTTT. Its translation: CASIPVIGGGQPQHF.

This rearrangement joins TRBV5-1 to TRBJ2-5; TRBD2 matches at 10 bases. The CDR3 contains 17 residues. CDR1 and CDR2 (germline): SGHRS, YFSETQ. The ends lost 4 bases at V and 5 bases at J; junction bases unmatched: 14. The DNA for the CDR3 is TGCGCCAGCAGCCCGGTCGCTAGCGGGAGAGGTCGGGAGACCCAGTACTTC. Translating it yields CASSPVASGRGRETQYF.

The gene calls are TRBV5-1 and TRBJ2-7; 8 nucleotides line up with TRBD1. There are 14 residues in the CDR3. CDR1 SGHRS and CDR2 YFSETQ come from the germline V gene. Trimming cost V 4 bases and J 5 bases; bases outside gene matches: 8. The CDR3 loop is CASSRTGGLDEQYF. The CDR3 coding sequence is TGCGCCAGCAGCCGAACAGGGGGTTTAGACGAGCAGTACTTC.

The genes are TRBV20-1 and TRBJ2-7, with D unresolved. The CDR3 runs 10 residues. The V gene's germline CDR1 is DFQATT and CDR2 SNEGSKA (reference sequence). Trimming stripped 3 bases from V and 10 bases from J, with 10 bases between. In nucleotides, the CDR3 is TGCAGTGCTAGGGAGACGGAACAGTACTTC. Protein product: CSARETEQYF.

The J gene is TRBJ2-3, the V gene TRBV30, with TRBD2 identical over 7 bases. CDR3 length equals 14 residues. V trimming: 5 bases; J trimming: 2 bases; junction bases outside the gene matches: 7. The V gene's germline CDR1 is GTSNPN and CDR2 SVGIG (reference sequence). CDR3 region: CAWAPSGLTDTQYF. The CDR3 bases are TGTGCCTGGGCGCCTAGCGGACTCACAGATACGCAGTATTTT.

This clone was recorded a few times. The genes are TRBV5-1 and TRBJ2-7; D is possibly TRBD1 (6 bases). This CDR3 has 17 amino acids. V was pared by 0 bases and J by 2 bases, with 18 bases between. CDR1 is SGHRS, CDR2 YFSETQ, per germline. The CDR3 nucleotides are TGCGCCAGCAGCTTGGAGAACAGGGTAGGTTACCCCTACGAGCAGTACTTC. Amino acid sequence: CASSLENRVGYPYEQYF.

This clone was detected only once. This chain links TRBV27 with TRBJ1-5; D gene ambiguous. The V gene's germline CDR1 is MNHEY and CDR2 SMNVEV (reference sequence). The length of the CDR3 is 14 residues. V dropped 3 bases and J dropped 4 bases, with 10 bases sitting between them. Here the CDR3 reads CASSFSSANQPQHF. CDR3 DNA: TGTGCCAGCAGTTTTTCCTCTGCGAATCAGCCCCAGCATTTT.

The CDR3 region has the DNA TGTGCCAGCAGCTTAAGCGGGCGGACAACTAATGAAAAACTGTTTTTT. This codes for CASSLSGRTTNEKLFF. This rearrangement joins TRBV7-8 to TRBJ1-4; D not resolved. Per the germline V gene, CDR1 is SGHVS and CDR2 is FQNEAQ. Trimming removed 2 bases at V and 0 bases at J, with 10 bases between. The CDR3 is made up of 16 amino acids.

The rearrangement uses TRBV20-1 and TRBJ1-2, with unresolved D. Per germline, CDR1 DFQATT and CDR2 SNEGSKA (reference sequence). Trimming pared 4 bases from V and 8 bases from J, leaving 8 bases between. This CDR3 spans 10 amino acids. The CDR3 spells CSANWRGYTF. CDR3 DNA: TGCAGTGCTAACTGGCGGGGCTACACCTTC.

CDR3 residues: CASSDAVLLGQYF. The CDR3 bases are TGTGCCAGCAGTGATGCGGTTCTCCTAGGGCAGTATTTT. This chain links TRBV2 with TRBJ2-3; D is unresolved. Per germline, CDR1 SNHLY and CDR2 FYNNEI. V was trimmed by 3 bases and J by 11 bases, leaving 15 bases between them. The CDR3 is 13 residues long.

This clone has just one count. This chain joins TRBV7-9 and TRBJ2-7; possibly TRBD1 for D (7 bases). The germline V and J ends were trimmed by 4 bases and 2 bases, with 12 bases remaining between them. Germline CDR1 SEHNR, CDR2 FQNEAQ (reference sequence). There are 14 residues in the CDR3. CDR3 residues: CASSSAGGPYEQYF. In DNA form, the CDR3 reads TGTGCCAGCAGCTCGGCAGGGGGGCCCTACGAGCAGTACTTC. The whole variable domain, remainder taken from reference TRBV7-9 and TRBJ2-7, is DTGVSQNPRHKITKRGQNVTFRCDPISEHNRLYWYRQTLGQGPEFLTYFQNEAQLEKSRLLSDRFSAERPKGSFSTLEIQRTEQGDSAMYLCASSSAGGPYEQYFGPGTRLTVT.

In nucleotides, the CDR3 is TGCGCCAGCAGCTGGAGGACTAGCGGGAGTAGCTCCTACAATGAGCAGTTCTTC. Translation: CASSWRTSGSSSYNEQFF. The chain combines TRBV5-1 with TRBJ2-1, with 13 bases lining up with TRBD2. J gave up 0 bases and V 3 bases, and 6 bases lay outside the gene matches. The CDR3 totals 18 residues. Looked up from germline, CDR1 is SGHRS and CDR2 is YFSETQ.

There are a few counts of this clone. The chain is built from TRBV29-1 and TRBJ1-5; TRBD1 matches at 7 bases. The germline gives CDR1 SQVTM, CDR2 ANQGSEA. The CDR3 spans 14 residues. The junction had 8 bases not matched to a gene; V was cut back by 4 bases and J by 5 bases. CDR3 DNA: TGCAGCGTTGTTATTCAGGGGGTGGATCAGCCCCAGCATTTT. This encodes CSVVIQGVDQPQHF.

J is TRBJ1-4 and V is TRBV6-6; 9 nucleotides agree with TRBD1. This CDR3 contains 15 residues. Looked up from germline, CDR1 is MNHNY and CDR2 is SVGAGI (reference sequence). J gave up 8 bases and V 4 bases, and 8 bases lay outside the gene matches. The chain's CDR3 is CASSSSGTGREKLFF. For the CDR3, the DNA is TGTGCCAGCAGTTCCTCCGGGACAGGGCGCGAAAAACTGTTTTTT.

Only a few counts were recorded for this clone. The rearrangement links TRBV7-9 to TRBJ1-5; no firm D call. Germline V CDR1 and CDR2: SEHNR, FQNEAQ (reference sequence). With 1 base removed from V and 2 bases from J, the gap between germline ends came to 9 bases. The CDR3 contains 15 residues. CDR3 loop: CASSLGEVGNQPQHF. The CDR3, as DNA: TGTGCCAGCAGCTTAGGCGAGGTTGGCAATCAGCCCCAGCATTTT.

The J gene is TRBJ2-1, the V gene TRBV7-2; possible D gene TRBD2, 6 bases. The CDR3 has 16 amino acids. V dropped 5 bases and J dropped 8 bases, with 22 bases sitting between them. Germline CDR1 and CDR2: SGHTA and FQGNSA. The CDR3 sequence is CASSQGGTGVVYEQFF. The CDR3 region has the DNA TGTGCCAGCAGCCAGGGAGGAACGGGGGTCGTCTATGAGCAGTTCTTC.

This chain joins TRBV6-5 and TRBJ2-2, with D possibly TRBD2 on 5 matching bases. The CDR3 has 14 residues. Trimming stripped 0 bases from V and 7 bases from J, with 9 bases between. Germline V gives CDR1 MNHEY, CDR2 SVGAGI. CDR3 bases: TGTGCCAGCAGTTACTCGAGGGCATTCGGGGAGCTGTTTTTT. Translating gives CASSYSRAFGELFF.

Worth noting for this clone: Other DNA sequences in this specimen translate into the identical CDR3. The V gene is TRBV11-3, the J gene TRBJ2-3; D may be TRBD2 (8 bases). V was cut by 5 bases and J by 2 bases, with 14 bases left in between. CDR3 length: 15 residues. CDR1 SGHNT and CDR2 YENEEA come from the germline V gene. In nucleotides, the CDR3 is TGTGCCAGCAGCCCGGGAGGGGGCCCCACAGATACGCAGTATTTT. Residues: CASSPGGGPTDTQYF.

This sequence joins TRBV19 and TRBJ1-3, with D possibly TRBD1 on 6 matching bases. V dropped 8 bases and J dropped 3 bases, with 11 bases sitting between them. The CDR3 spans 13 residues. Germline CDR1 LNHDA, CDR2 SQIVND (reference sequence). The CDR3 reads CASAGVGGNTIYF. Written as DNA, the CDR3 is TGTGCCAGTGCAGGGGTCGGTGGAAACACCATATATTTT.

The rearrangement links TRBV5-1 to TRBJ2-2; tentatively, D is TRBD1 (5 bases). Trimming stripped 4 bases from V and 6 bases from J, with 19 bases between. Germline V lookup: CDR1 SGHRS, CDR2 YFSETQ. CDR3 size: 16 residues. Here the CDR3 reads CASSGSYPLRAGELFF. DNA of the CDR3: TGCGCCAGCAGCGGGTCATACCCCCTCAGGGCCGGGGAGCTGTTTTTT.

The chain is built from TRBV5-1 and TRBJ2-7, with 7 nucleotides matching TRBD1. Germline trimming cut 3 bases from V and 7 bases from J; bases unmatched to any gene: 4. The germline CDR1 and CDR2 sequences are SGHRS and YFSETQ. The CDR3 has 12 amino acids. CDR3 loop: CASSSDRLEQYF. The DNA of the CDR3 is TGCGCCAGCAGCTCGGACAGGCTAGAGCAGTACTTC. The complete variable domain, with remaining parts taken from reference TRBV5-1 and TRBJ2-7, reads KAGVTQTPRYLIKTRGQQVTLSCSPISGHRSVSWYQQTPGQGLQFLFEYFSETQRNKGNFPGRFSGRQFSNSRSEMNVSTLELGDSALYLCASSSDRLEQYFGPGTRLTVT.

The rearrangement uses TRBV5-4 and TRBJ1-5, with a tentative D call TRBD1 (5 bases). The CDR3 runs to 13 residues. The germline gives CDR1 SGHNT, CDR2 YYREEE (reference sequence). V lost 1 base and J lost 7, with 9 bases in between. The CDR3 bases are TGTGCCAGCAGCTTGTACCAGGGACAGCCCCAGCATTTT. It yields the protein CASSLYQGQPQHF. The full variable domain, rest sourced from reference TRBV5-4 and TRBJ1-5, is ETGVTQSPTHLIKTRGQQVTLRCSSQSGHNTVSWYQQALGQGPQFIFQYYREEENGRGNFPPRFSGLQFPNYSSELNVNALELDDSALYLCASSLYQGQPQHFGDGTRLSIL.

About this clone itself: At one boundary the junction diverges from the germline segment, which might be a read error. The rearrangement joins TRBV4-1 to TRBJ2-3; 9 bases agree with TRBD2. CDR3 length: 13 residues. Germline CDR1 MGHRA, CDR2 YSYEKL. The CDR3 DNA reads TGCGCCAGCAGCCCCCAGGGCCTAGCGGGAAGGCATTTT. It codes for CASSPQGLAGRHF.

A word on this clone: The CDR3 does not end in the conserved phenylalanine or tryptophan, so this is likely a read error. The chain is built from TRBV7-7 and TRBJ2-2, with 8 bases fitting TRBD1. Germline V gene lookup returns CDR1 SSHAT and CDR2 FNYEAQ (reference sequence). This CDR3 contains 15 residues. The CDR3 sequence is CASSLGQGNTGELFV. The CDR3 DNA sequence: TGTGCTAGCAGCTTAGGACAGGGAAACACCGGGGAGCTGTTTGTT.

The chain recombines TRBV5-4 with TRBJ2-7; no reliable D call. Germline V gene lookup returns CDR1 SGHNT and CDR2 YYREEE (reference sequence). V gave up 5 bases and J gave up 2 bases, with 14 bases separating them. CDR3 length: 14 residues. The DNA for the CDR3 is TGTGCCAGCAGACCGGGTCCCCCCACCTACGAGCAGTACTTC. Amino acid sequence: CASRPGPPTYEQYF.

The CDR3 bases are TGTGCCAGCAGTTGGTTTGGGGCGGGAGAATGTCCCTACGAGCAGTACTTC. Translating gives CASSWFGAGECPYEQYF. The chain carries TRBV6-9 and TRBJ2-7, with 7 bases fitting TRBD2. Trimming took 4 bases from V and 2 from J; bases not matched to a gene: 14. This CDR3 is 17 amino acids long. Germline V CDR1 and CDR2: MNHGY, SVAAGI.

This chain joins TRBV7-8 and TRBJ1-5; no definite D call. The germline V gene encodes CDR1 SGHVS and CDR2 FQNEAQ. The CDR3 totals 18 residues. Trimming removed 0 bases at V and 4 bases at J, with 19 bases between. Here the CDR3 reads CASSLAATAILGNQPQHF. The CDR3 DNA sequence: TGTGCCAGCAGCTTAGCGGCAACAGCCATTCTTGGGAATCAGCCCCAGCATTTT.

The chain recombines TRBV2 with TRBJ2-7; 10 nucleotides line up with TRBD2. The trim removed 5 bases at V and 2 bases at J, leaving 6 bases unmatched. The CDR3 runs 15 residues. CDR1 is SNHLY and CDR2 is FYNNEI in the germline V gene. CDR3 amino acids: CASSPLAGSTYEQYF. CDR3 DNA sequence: TGTGCCAGCAGTCCACTAGCGGGATCTACCTACGAGCAGTACTTC.

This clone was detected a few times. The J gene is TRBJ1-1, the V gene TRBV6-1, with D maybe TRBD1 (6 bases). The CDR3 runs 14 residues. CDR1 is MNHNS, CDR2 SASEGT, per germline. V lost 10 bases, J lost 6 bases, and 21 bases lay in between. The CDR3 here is CAIRTTGNLPEAFF. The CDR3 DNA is TGTGCCATCAGAACGACAGGAAACCTCCCTGAAGCTTTCTTT.